By share, the clone carrying this T cell receptor beta chain counts as medium-sized. Sequencing was performed with immunoSEQ multiplex PCR; in TCRdb, only in-frame clones are kept and a portion is missing. The repertoire consists of 30,000 to 40,000 clones, with 85% to 95% occurring once and the leading ten covering less than 2.5%. This CDR3 is 13 amino acids long. Trimming removed 0 bases at V and 4 bases at J, with 7 bases between. Germline assignment: CDR1 LGHNA and CDR2 YSLEER. The data originate from a study of T cells in tuberculosis. As to time point: new active TB diagnosis, blood taken before or within 7 days of starting treatment.

This clonotype originated in an adult with tuberculosis. This specimen consisted of PBMCs, obtained at tuberculosis diagnosis. The gene calls are TRBV4-3 and TRBJ2-7, with D hard to call. CDR3 region: CASSQEAEYEQYF. CDR3 sequence (DNA): TGCGCCAGCAGCCAAGAGGCCGAATACGAGCAGTACTTC.